This TCR beta chain is from a study of neurological immune-mediated disorders. A word on this clonotype: A much bigger clone sits one base away, suggesting this may be a read error.

Germline V gene lookup returns CDR1 SGHTA and CDR2 FQGNSA. V lost 6 bases to trimming and J lost 1 base, with 6 bases between them. The CDR3 length is 12 residues. MiXCR was run by TCRdb on the 5' RACE reads, yielding one entry per CDR3 protein. The sample lists about 50,000 distinct CDR3 sequences; about a tenth were seen once. The rearrangement uses TRBV7-2 and TRBJ2-5; D remains unclear. This clonotype originated in a man between 70 and 80 years old with HTLV-1-associated myelopathy (HAM/TSP). Sequenced material: PBMCs. In DNA form, the CDR3 reads TGTGCCAGCAGAATAGTCCAAGAGACCCAGTACTTC. Translated: CASRIVQETQYF. Using reference TRBV7-2 and TRBJ2-5 for the parts outside the CDR3, the full variable domain is GAGVSQSPSNKVTEKGKDVELRCDPISGHTALYWYRQSLGQGLEFLIYFQGNSAPDKSGLPSDRFSAERTGGSVSTLTIQRTQQEDSAVYLCASRIVQETQYFGPGTRLLVL.